This T cell receptor (beta chain) was recovered during a study of blood T cell repertoires in COVID-19. About the study: Some COVID-19 samples were acute and others convalescent; all came from the United States, Italy and Spain. T cells, B-cell-depleted T cells, or PBMCs supplied cDNA or gDNA.

Per the authors' pipeline: Estimated nucleated cell counts came from reference gene primer amplification. Clones were read by immunoSEQ multiplex PCR, and TCRdb kept only the in-frame ones, dropping some. The D gene and trimming were derived from the DNA, and the V and J assignments and clone size from that table. The table records more than 95,000 clones, 88% of them present only once. With 5 bases removed from V and 4 bases from J, the gap between germline ends came to 9 bases. The CDR3 loop spans 14 amino acids. The germline V gene has CDR1 MNHNY and CDR2 SVGAGI (reference sequence). Sequenced material: peripheral blood. The receptor was isolated from a human donor in a cohort sampled during active COVID-19. The chain couples TRBV6-6 to TRBJ1-6, with D hard to call. For the CDR3, the DNA is TGTGCCAGCAGTGCGACACCGTATAATTCACCCCTCCACTTT. Its translation is CASSATPYNSPLHF.